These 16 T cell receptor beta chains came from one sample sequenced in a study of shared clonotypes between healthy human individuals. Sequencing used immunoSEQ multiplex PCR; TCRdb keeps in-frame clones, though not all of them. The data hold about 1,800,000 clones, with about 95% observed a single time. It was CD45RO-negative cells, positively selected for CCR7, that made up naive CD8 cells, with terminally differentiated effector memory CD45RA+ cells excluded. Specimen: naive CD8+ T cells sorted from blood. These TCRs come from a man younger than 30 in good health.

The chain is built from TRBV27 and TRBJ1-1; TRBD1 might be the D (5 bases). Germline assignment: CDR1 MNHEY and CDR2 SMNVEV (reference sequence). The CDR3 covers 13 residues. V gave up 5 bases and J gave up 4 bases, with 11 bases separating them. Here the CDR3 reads CASSEQESTEAFF. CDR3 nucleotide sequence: TGTGCCAGCAGTGAACAGGAGAGCACTGAAGCTTTCTTT.

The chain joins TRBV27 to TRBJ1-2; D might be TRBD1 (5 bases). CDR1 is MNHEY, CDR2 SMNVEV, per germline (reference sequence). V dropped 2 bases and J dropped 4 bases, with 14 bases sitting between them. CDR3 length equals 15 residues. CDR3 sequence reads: CASSLIGTSSYGYTF. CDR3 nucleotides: TGTGCCAGCAGTTTAATCGGGACTTCTTCCTATGGCTACACCTTC.

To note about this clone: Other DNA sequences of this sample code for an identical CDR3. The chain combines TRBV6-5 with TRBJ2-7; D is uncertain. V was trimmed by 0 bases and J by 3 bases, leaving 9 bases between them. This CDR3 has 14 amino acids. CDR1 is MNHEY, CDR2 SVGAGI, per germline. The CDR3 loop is CASSYSVGDYEQYF. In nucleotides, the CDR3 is TGTGCCAGCAGTTACTCCGTAGGAGACTACGAGCAGTACTTC.

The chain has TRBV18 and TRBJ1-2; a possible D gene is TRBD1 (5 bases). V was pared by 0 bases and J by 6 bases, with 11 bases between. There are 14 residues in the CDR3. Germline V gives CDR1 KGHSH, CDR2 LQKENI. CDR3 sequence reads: CASSPPVRADGYTF. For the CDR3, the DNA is TGTGCCAGCTCACCACCAGTCAGGGCGGATGGCTACACCTTC.

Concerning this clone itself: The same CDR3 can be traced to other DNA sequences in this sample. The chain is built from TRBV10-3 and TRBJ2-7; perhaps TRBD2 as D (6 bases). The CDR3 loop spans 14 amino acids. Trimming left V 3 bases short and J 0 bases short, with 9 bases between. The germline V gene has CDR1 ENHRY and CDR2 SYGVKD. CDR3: CAISEAGGSYEQYF. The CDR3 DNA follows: TGTGCCATCAGTGAAGCGGGTGGCTCCTACGAGCAGTACTTC.

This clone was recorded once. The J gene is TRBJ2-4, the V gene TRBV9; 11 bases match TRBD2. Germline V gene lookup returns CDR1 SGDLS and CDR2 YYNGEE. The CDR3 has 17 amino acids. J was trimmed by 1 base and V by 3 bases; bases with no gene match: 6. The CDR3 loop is CASSALAGGPAKNIQYF. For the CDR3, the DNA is TGTGCCAGCAGCGCCTTAGCGGGGGGGCCGGCCAAAAACATTCAGTACTTC.

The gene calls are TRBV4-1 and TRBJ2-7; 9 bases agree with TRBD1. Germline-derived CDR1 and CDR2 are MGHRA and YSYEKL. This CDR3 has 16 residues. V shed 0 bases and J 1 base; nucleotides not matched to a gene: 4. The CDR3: CASSQERGTGSYEQYF. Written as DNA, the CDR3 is TGCGCCAGCAGCCAAGAACGCGGGACAGGGTCCTACGAGCAGTACTTC.

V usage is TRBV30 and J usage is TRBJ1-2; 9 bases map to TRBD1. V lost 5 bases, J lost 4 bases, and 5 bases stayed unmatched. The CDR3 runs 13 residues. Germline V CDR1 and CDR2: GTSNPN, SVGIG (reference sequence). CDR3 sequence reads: CAWRDREFYGYTF. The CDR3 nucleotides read TGTGCCTGGCGGGACAGGGAATTCTATGGCTACACCTTC.

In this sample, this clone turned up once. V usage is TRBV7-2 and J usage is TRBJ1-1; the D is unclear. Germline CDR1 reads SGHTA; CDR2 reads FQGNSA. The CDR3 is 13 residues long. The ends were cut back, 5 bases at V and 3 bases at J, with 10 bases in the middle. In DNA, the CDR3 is TGTGCCAGCAGCCGTGACACTTACACTGAAGCTTTCTTT. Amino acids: CASSRDTYTEAFF.

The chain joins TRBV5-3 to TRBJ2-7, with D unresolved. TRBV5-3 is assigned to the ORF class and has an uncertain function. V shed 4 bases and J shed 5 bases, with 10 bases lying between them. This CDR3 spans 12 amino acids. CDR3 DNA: TGTGCCAGAAGCCCGGAACGGGACGAGCAGTACTTC. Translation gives CARSPERDEQYF.

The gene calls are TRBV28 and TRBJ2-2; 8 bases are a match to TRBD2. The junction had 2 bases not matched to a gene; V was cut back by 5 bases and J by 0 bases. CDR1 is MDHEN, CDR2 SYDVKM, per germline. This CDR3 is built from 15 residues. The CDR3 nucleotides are TGTGCCAGCAGTCGCGGGGGGCCGAACACCGGGGAGCTGTTTTTT. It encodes CASSRGGPNTGELFF.

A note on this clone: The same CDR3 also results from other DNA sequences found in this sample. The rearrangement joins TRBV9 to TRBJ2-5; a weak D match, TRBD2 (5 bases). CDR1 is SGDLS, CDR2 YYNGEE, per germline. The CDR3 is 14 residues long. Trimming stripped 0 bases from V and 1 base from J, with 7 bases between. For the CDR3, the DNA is TGTGCCAGCAGCGTAGGAGGGTTCCAAGAGACCCAGTACTTC. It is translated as CASSVGGFQETQYF.

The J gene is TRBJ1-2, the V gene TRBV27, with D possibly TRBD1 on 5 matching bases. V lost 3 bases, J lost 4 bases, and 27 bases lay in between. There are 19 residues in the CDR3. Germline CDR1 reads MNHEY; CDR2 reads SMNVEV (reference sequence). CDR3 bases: TGTGCCAGCAGTTTTGACCCTCGGGACTCCGGTACGGGGGTCTATGGCTACACCTTC. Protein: CASSFDPRDSGTGVYGYTF.

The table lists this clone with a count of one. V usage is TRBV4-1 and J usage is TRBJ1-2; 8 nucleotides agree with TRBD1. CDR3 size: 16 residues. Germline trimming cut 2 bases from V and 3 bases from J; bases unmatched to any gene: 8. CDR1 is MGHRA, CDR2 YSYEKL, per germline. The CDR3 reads CASSQPWTGRDYGYTF. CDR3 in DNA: TGCGCCAGCAGCCAACCTTGGACAGGGAGGGACTATGGCTACACCTTC.

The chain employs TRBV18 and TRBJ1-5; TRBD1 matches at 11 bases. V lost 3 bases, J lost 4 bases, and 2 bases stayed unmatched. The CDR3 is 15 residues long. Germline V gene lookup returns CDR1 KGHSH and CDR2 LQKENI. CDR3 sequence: CASSPGTGGNQPQHF. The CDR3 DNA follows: TGTGCCAGCTCACCCGGGACAGGGGGGAATCAGCCCCAGCATTTT.

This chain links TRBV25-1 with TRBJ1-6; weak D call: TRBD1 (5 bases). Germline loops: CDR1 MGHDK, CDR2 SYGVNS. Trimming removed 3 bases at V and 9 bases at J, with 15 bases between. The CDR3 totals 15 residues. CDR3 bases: TGTGCCAGCAGTGACCCGAGCGGGGGACGTTCACCCCTCCACTTT. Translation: CASSDPSGGRSPLHF.